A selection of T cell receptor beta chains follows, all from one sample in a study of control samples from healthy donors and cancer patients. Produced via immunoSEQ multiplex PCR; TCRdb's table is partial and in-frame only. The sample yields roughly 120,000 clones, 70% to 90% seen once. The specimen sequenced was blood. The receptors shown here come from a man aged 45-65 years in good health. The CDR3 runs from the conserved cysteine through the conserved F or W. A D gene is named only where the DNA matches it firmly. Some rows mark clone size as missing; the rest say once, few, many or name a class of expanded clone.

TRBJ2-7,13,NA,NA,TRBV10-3,CAISAGNSYEQYF,TGTGCCATCAGTGCCGGGAACTCCTACGAGCAGTACTTC
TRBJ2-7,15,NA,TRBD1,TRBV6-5,CASSLALGQTYEQYF,TGTGCCAGCAGTCTCGCGCTGGGACAGACCTACGAGCAGTACTTC
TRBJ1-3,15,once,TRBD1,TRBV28,CASSTRTGPGNTIYF,TGTGCCAGCAGTACCCGGACAGGGCCTGGAAACACCATATATTTT
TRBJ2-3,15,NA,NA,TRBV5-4,CASSLSLARTDTQYF,TGTGCCAGCAGCTTGTCCCTAGCGCGCACAGATACGCAGTATTTT
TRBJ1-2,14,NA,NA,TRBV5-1,CASSLAGRGYGYTF,TGCGCCAGCAGCTTGGCAGGTAGGGGCTATGGCTACACCTTC
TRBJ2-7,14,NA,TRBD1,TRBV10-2,CASSDRDRTYEQYF,TGCGCCAGCAGTGATCGGGACAGAACCTACGAGCAGTACTTC
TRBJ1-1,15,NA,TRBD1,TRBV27,CASSPRQGRNTEAFF,TGTGCCAGCAGTCCCCGACAGGGAAGGAACACTGAAGCTTTCTTT
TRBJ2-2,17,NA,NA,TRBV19,CASSKGPLRQNTGELFF,TGTGCCAGTAGTAAGGGCCCTTTAAGACAGAACACCGGGGAGCTGTTTTTT
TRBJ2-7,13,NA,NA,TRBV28,CASSDGNSYEQYF,TGTGCCAGCAGTGACGGGAACTCCTACGAGCAGTACTTC
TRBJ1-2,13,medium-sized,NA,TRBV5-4,CASSPDTYYGYTF,TGTGCCAGCAGCCCGGACACCTACTATGGCTACACCTTC
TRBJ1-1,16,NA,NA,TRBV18,CASSPNLQGLNTEAFF,TGTGCCAGCTCACCAAACCTCCAGGGGCTGAACACTGAAGCTTTCTTT
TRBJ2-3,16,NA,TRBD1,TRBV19,CASSTRQGGGTDTQYF,TGTGCCAGTAGTACCAGACAGGGGGGCGGCACAGATACGCAGTATTTT
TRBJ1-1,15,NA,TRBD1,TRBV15,CATSSPPTGATEAFF,TGTGCCACCAGCAGCCCCCCGACAGGGGCCACTGAAGCTTTCTTT
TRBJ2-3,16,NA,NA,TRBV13,CASSLGGRGVADTQYF,TGTGCCAGCAGCTTAGGAGGCAGGGGGGTAGCAGATACGCAGTATTTT
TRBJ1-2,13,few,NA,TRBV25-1,CASSEYMGYGYTF,TGTGCCAGCAGTGAATATATGGGCTATGGCTACACCTTC
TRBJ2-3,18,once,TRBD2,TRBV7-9,CASSGRGGHLPHTDTQYF,TGTGCCAGCTCTGGCCGGGGGGGCCATCTCCCCCACACAGATACGCAGTATTTT
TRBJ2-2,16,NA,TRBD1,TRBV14,CASSLDRGQGTGELFF,TGTGCCAGCAGCCTAGACAGGGGTCAAGGCACCGGGGAGCTGTTTTTT
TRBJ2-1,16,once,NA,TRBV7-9,CASSLARGSFRDEQFF,TGTGCCAGCAGCTTAGCCCGGGGGTCTTTCCGGGATGAGCAGTTCTTC
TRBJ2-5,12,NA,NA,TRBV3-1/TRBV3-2,CASGIPEETQYF,TGTGCCAGCGGCATACCGGAAGAGACCCAGTACTTC
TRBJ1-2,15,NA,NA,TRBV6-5,CASSSMRGAHPGYTF,TGTGCCAGCAGTTCCATGCGGGGGGCGCATCCCGGCTACACCTTC
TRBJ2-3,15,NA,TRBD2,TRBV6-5,CASIPAGAYTDTQYF,TGTGCCAGCATTCCAGCGGGGGCCTACACAGATACGCAGTATTTT
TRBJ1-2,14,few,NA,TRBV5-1,CASSLDTRNYGYTF,TGCGCCAGCAGCTTGGACACAAGGAACTATGGCTACACCTTC
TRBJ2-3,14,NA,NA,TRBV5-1,CASSPGLSTDTQYF,TGCGCCAGCAGCCCTGGACTGAGCACAGATACGCAGTATTTT
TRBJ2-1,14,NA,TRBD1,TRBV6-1,CASTIDRVGKEQFF,TGTGCCAGCACTATAGACAGGGTGGGAAAGGAGCAGTTCTTC
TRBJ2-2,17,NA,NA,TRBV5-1,CATPLDRGAANTGELFF,TGCGCCACCCCCCTCGACCGGGGGGCCGCGAACACCGGGGAGCTGTTTTTT
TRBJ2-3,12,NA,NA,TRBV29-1,CSVESSTDTQYF,TGCAGCGTTGAATCTAGCACAGATACGCAGTATTTT
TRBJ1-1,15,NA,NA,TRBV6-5,CASSYGRGFRTEAFF,TGTGCCAGCAGTTACGGCAGGGGTTTTCGGACTGAAGCTTTCTTT
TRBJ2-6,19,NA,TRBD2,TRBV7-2,CASSSLGSGGHSGANVLTF,TGTGCCAGCAGCTCCCTGGGGAGCGGGGGACATTCTGGGGCCAACGTCCTGACTTTC
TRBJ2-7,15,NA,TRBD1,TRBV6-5,CASSYGTGATYEQYF,TGTGCCAGCAGTTACGGGACAGGGGCCACCTACGAGCAGTACTTC
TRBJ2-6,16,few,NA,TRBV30,CAWRTRFHSGANVLTF,TGTGCCTGGAGGACAAGGTTTCACTCTGGGGCCAACGTCCTGACTTTC
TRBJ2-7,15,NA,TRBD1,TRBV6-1,CASSETGTGEYEQYF,TGTGCCAGCAGTGAGACGGGGACAGGGGAATACGAGCAGTACTTC
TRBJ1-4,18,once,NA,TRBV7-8,CATAGHPGEVWTNEKLFF,TGTGCCACCGCGGGACACCCGGGCGAGGTGTGGACTAATGAAAAACTGTTTTTT
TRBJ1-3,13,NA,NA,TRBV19,CASSYSLGNTIYF,TGTGCCAGTAGTTACAGCCTTGGAAACACCATATATTTT
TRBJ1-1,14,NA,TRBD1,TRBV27,CASSWAGGNTEAFF,TGTGCCAGCAGTTGGGCAGGGGGGAACACTGAAGCTTTCTTT